A selection of T cell receptor beta chains follows, all from one sample in a study of cytomegalovirus exposure and HLA in healthy donors. Assay used: immunoSEQ multiplex PCR; TCRdb lists only in-frame clones, some missing. The table records fewer than 150,000 clones, about four fifths of them present only once. Source material: PBMCs. The receptors were gathered from a woman aged 40 to 50 in good health and CMV-seropositive. CDR3s include the opening cysteine and the closing phenylalanine or tryptophan. D genes are given only for firm matches. Not every row has a clone size; where given, it reads once, few, many or a size class.

V gene	D gene	clone size	J gene	CDR3 DNA	CDR3 protein
TRBV28	-	-	TRBJ1-5	TGTGCCACCCTATGGCACTATAGCAATCAGCCCCAGCATTTT	CATLWHYSNQPQHF
TRBV6-6	-	once	TRBJ2-7	TGTGCCAGCAGCCAAAGCGGTTTCTCCTACGAGCAGTACTTC	CASSQSGFSYEQYF
TRBV6-1	-	-	TRBJ2-7	TGTGCCAGCAGTGAAGGGGGACACTTAAATTACGAGCAGTACTTC	CASSEGGHLNYEQYF
TRBV28	TRBD2	-	TRBJ2-7	TGTGCCAGCAGTTTAGCCTCCGGGACTAGCGGGAGGGCCTACGAGCAGTACTTC	CASSLASGTSGRAYEQYF
TRBV5-4	TRBD1	-	TRBJ2-3	TGTGCCAGCAGCTCCCGGATAGGGGGCGGCACAGATACGCAGTATTTT	CASSSRIGGGTDTQYF
TRBV5-1	TRBD2	-	TRBJ2-7	TGCGCCAGCAGCGAAGGGACTAGCGGGGTCCACGAGCAGTACTTC	CASSEGTSGVHEQYF
TRBV9	TRBD1	-	TRBJ1-3	TGTGCCAGCAGCGTACGGGGGACAGGGAATCCCACCATATATTTT	CASSVRGTGNPTIYF
TRBV6-1	TRBD2	-	TRBJ2-5	TGTGCCAGCAGTTTCGGGACTAGCGATGAGACCCAGTACTTC	CASSFGTSDETQYF
TRBV6-1	TRBD1	-	TRBJ2-2	TGTGCCAGCAGTGACACAGGGGCCACCGGGGAGCTGTTTTTT	CASSDTGATGELFF
TRBV19	-	-	TRBJ2-7	TGTGCCAGTAGTAGGGTCTCCGGGGCCTACGAGCAGTACTTC	CASSRVSGAYEQYF
TRBV7-9	-	-	TRBJ1-2	TGTGCCAGCAGCTTGACTAGAGCCTTGACAGACTATGGCTACACCTTC	CASSLTRALTDYGYTF
TRBV19	-	-	TRBJ2-5	TGTGCCAGTAATAAAGGACAGCCTCAAGAGACCCAGTACTTC	CASNKGQPQETQYF
TRBV6-6	TRBD1	-	TRBJ1-1	TGTGCCAGCAGGCGGGACAGGGGGACTGAAGCTTTCTTT	CASRRDRGTEAFF
TRBV19	TRBD1	-	TRBJ1-1	TGTGCCAGTAGGGAACCCGGGACAGGCTGGAAAGCTTTCTTT	CASREPGTGWKAFF
TRBV6-5	TRBD2	-	TRBJ2-5	TGTGCCAGCAGGATGGGACTAGCGGGAGTCGAGACCCAGTACTTC	CASRMGLAGVETQYF
TRBV2	-	once	TRBJ1-5	TGTGCCAGCAGTGCAGGGGATCAGCCCCAGCATTTT	CASSAGDQPQHF
TRBV6-1	TRBD1	-	TRBJ2-7	TGTGCCAGCAGTGATAGGGACAGGGGATACGAGCAGTACTTC	CASSDRDRGYEQYF
TRBV19	-	-	TRBJ1-4	TGTGCCAGTAGTGACCCCGGGACATGGGCAACTAATGAAAAACTGTTTTTT	CASSDPGTWATNEKLFF
TRBV18	TRBD1	once	TRBJ1-1	TGTGCCAGCTCAGGAGACAGGGGGGGCACTGAAGCTTTCTTT	CASSGDRGGTEAFF
TRBV7-9	TRBD1	-	TRBJ1-2	TGTGCCAGCAGCTCCGAGGGACAGGGGGCCGACTATGGCTACACCTTC	CASSSEGQGADYGYTF
TRBV28	-	few	TRBJ1-1	TGTGCCAGCAGGGGGCCTGGGCCGAACACTGAAGCTTTCTTT	CASRGPGPNTEAFF
TRBV10-3	-	-	TRBJ1-2	TGTGCCATCAGCGCGGCGGGGGGCTCCGGCTACACCTTC	CAISAAGGSGYTF
TRBV7-9	-	-	TRBJ2-5	TGTGCCAGCAGCTTAGCTGGAGGGAAATCCCAAGAGACCCAGTACTTC	CASSLAGGKSQETQYF
TRBV7-9	TRBD1	-	TRBJ1-4	TGTGCCAGCAGCCATCCCCTGGACAGGGACGAAAAACTGTTTTTT	CASSHPLDRDEKLFF
TRBV7-2	TRBD2	once	TRBJ2-3	TGTGCCAGCAGCTTAGTTGGACTAGCGGGAGGACGCACAGATACGCAGTATTTT	CASSLVGLAGGRTDTQYF
TRBV4-1	-	-	TRBJ2-5	TGCGCCAGCAGCCAAGATTGGCTAGGCCGGGAGACCCAGTACTTC	CASSQDWLGRETQYF
TRBV6-6	TRBD2	few	TRBJ2-5	TGTGCCAGCAGTAAGGGACTAGCGGGAGTAGAGACCCAGTACTTC	CASSKGLAGVETQYF